The clone carrying this T cell receptor (beta chain) occurred a few times. The target antigen is unknown. The sample originates from a study of blood T cells in healthy people across ages. Study findings and constraints: Across the age range, TCR beta diversity per million T cells fell in a roughly linear way.

Those donating, healthy Caucasian individuals from Russia, were aged roughly 6 to 95. The CDR3 has 12 amino acids. J lost 13 bases, V lost 3 bases, and 10 bases had no gene match. Germline-derived CDR1 and CDR2 are DFQATT and SNEGSKA (reference sequence). The authors ran a second PCR of roughly 6 to 11 cycles using a sample-barcoded 5' primer and a J-beta primer mix. Template switching added a 12-random-nucleotide identifier to every cDNA molecule. A single record per CDR3 protein comes from TCRdb applying MiXCR to the 5' RACE reads. Here the sample spans around 500,000 distinct CDR3 sequences, about 26% being singletons. The sample was also reused in another study, on T cells of mothers and their children.

The sample consisted of blood. This TCR was sampled from a boy under 10 years old in good health. The rearrangement joins TRBV20-1 to TRBJ2-5, with 8 bases fitting TRBD2. In DNA, the CDR3 is TGCAGTGCTAGGATTGGCGGGGGGCCCGGGTACTTC. This translates into CSARIGGGPGYF.